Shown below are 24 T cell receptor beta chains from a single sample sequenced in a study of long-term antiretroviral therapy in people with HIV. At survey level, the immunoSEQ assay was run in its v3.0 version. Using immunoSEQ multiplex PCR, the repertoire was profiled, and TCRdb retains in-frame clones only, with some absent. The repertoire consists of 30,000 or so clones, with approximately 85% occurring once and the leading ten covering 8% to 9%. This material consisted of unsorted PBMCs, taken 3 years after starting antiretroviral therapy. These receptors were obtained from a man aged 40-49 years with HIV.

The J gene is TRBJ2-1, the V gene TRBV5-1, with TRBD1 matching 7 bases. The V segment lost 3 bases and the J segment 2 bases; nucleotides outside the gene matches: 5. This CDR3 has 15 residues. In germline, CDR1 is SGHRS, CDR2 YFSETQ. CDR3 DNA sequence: TGCGCCAGCAGCTACCCGACAGGGACCTACAATGAGCAGTTCTTC. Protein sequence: CASSYPTGTYNEQFF.

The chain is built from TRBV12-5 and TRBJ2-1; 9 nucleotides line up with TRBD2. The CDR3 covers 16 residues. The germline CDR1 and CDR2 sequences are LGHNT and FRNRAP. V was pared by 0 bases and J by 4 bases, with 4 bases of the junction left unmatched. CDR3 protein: CASGLVTSGFYNEQFF. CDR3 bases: TGTGCTAGTGGTTTGGTAACTAGCGGGTTTTACAATGAGCAGTTCTTC.

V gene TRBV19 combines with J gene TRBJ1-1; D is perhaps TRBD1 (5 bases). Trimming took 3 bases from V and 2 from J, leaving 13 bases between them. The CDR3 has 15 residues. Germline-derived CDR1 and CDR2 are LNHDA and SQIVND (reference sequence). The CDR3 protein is CASSMKAGPNTEAFF. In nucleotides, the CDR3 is TGTGCCAGTAGTATGAAGGCAGGGCCAAACACTGAAGCTTTCTTT.

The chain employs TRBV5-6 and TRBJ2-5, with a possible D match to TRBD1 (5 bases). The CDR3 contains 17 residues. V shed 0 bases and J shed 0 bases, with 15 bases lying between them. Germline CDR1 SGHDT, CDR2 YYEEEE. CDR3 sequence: CASSLGQGIFYQETQYF. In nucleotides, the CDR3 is TGTGCCAGCAGCTTGGGGCAGGGAATATTTTACCAAGAGACCCAGTACTTC.

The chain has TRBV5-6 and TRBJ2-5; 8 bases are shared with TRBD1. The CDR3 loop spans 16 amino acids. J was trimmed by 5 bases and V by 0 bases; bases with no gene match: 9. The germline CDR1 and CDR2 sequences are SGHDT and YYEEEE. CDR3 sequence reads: CASSLGQGTLVETQYF. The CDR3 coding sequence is TGTGCCAGCAGCTTGGGACAGGGGACGTTGGTGGAGACCCAGTACTTC. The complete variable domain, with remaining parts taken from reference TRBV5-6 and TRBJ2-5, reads DAGVTQSPTHLIKTRGQQVTLRCSPKSGHDTVSWYQQALGQGPQFIFQYYEEEERQRGNFPDRFSGHQFPNYSSELNVNALLLGDSALYLCASSLGQGTLVETQYFGPGTRLLVL.

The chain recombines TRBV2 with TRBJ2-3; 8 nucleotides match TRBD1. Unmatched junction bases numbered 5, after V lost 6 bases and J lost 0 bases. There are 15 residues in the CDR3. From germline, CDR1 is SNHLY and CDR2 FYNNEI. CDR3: CASSSNRGSTDTQYF. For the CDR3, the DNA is TGTGCCAGCAGCTCGAACAGGGGGAGCACAGATACGCAGTATTTT. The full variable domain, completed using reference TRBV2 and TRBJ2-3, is EPEVTQTPSHQVTQMGQEVILRCVPISNHLYFYWYRQILGQKVEFLVSFYNNEISEKSEIFDDQFSVERPDGSNFTLKIRSTKLEDSAMYFCASSSNRGSTDTQYFGPGTRLTVL.

The CDR3 loop is CSVELAGSYEQYF. The DNA of the CDR3 is TGCAGCGTTGAACTAGCGGGATCCTACGAGCAGTACTTC. J is TRBJ2-7 and V is TRBV29-1; 9 bases fit TRBD2. CDR1 and CDR2 (germline): SQVTM, ANQGSEA. V shed 2 bases, J shed 1 base, and the junction held 0 bases outside the gene matches. This CDR3 contains 13 residues.

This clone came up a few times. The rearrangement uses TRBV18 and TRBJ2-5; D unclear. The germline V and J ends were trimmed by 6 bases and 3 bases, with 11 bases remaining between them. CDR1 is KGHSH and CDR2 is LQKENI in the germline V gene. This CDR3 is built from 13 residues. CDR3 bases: TGTGCCAGCTCCTTCACACGGGAAGAGACCCAGTACTTC. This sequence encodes CASSFTREETQYF.

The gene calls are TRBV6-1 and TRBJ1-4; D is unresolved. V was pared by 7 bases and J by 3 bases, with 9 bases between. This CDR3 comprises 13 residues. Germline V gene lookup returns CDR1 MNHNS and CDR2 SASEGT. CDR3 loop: CASNPVPNEKLFF. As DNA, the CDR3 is TGTGCCAGCAATCCAGTCCCTAATGAAAAACTGTTTTTT.

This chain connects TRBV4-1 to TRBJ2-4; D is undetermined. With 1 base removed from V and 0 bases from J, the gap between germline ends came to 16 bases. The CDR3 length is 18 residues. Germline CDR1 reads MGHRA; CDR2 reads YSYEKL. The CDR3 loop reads CASSQGPQTDLAKNIQYF. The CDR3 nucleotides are TGCGCCAGCAGCCAAGGTCCCCAGACGGACCTAGCCAAAAACATTCAGTACTTC.

The CDR3 DNA follows: TGTGCCAGCTCCCTCGACAGGGGATCCTACGAGCAGTACTTC. Its protein is CASSLDRGSYEQYF. J is TRBJ2-7 and V is TRBV18, with TRBD1 matching over 8 bases. J gave up 1 base and V 6 bases, and 5 bases lay outside the gene matches. Per the germline V gene, CDR1 is KGHSH and CDR2 is LQKENI. The CDR3 is 14 amino acids.

The CDR3 nucleotides read TGTGCCAGCAGCCCACCAAGAGGACAGGGGAGGGGTGAAAAACTGTTTTTT. Protein product: CASSPPRGQGRGEKLFF. This chain uses TRBV27 with TRBJ1-4; 9 bases agree with TRBD1. The V gene end was trimmed by 6 bases and the J gene end by 7 bases; junction bases not matched to a gene: 15. There are 17 residues in the CDR3. Germline loops: CDR1 MNHEY, CDR2 SMNVEV (reference sequence).

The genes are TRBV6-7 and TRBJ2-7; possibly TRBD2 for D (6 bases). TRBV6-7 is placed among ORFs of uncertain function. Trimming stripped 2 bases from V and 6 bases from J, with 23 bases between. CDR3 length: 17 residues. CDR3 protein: CASSYPPDELEGGEQYF. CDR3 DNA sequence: TGTGCCAGCAGTTACCCCCCGGACGAGCTAGAGGGAGGCGAGCAGTACTTC.

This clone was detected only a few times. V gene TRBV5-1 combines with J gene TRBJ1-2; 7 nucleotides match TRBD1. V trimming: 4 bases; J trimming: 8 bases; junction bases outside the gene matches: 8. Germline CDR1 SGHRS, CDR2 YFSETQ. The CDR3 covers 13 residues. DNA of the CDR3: TGCGCCAGCAGCCCAGGGGGGGCCGGGGGCTACACCTTC. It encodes CASSPGGAGGYTF.

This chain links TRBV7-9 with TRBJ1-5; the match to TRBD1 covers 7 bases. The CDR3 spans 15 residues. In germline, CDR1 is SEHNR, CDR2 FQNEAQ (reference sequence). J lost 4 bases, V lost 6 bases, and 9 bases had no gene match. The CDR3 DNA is TGTGCCAGCAGTCATACAGGGGAAAGGAATCAGCCCCAGCATTTT. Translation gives CASSHTGERNQPQHF. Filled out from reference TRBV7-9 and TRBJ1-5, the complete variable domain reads DTGVSQNPRHKITKRGQNVTFRCDPISEHNRLYWYRQTLGQGPEFLTYFQNEAQLEKSRLLSDRFSAERPKGSFSTLEIQRTEQGDSAMYLCASSHTGERNQPQHFGDGTRLSIL.

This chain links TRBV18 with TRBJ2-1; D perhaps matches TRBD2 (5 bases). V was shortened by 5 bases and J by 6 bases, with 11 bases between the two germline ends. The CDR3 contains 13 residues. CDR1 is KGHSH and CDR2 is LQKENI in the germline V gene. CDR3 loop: CASSSSSSNEQFF. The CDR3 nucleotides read TGTGCCAGCTCAAGTTCTAGCAGCAATGAGCAGTTCTTC.

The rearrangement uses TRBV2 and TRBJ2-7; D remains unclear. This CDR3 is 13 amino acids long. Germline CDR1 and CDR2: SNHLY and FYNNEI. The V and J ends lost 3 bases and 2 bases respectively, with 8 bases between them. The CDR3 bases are TGTGCCAGCAGTGATGCCAGTCCCTACGAGCAGTACTTC. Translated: CASSDASPYEQYF.

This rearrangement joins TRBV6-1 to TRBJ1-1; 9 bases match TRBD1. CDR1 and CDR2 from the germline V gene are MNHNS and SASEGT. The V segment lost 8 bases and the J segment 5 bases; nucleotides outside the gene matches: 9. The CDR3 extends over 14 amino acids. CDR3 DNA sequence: TGTGCCAGCGGCCGGGGACAGGGAGCGACTGAAGCTTTCTTT. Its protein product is CASGRGQGATEAFF.

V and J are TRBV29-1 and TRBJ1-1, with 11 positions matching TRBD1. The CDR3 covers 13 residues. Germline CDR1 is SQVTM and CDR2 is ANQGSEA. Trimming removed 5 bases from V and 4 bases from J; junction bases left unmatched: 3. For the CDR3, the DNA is TGCAGCGTTTTCGGGACAGGGGGCACTGAAGCTTTCTTT. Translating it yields CSVFGTGGTEAFF.

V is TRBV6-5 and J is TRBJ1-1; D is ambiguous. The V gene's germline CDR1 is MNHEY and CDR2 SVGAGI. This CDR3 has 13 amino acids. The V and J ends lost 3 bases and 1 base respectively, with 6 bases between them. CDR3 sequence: CASSYSRNTEAFF. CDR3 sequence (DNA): TGTGCCAGCAGTTATAGTCGGAACACTGAAGCTTTCTTT.

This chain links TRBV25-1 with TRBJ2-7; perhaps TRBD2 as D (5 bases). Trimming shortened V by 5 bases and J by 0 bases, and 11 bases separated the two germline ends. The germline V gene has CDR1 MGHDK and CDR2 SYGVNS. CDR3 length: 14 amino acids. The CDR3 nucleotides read TGTGCCAGCAGTCCTGACTACTCCTCCTACGAGCAGTACTTC. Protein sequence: CASSPDYSSYEQYF.

CDR3 loop: CASRGYGETQYF. CDR3 in DNA: TGTGCCAGCAGAGGATACGGGGAGACCCAGTACTTC. This chain links TRBV6-5 with TRBJ2-5; no firm D call. This CDR3 has 12 residues. The V and J ends lost 6 bases and 5 bases respectively, with 10 bases between them. Germline assignment: CDR1 MNHEY and CDR2 SVGAGI.

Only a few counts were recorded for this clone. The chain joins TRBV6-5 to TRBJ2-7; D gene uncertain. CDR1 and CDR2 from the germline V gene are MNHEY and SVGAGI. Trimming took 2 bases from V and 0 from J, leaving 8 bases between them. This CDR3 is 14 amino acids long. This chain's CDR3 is CASSYKPFSYEQYF. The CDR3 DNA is TGTGCCAGCAGTTACAAACCCTTCTCCTACGAGCAGTACTTC.

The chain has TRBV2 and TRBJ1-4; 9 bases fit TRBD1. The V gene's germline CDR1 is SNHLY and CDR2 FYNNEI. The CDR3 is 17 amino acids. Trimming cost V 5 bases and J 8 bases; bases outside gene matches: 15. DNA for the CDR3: TGTGCCAGCAGTACCGGGACAGGGAGACTTGTAGGAGAAAAACTGTTTTTT. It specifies CASSTGTGRLVGEKLFF. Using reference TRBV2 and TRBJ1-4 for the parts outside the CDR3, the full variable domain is EPEVTQTPSHQVTQMGQEVILRCVPISNHLYFYWYRQILGQKVEFLVSFYNNEISEKSEIFDDQFSVERPDGSNFTLKIRSTKLEDSAMYFCASSTGTGRLVGEKLFFGSGTQLSVL.